A selection of T cell receptor beta chains follows, all from one sample in a study of identical twins. TCRdb re-analysed the 5' RACE reads in MiXCR, keeping a single row per CDR3 protein. The table includes about 330,000 distinct CDR3 sequences, around 12% detected once. This same sample was also part of a study on yellow fever vaccine responses in identical twins.

Input material: CD8+ T cells sorted from blood. Receptors were obtained from a woman aged 18-35 years in good health. Both conserved end residues are part of each CDR3. Each record gives: CDR3 DNA, CDR3 protein, D gene, J gene, clone size, CDR3 length, V gene. D genes are given only for firm matches. Size values are once, few and many counts, or a class for expanded clones, and some rows have none.

CDR3nt: TGTGCCAGCAGCTTAGGGGCGCGGTATGGCTACACCTTC; CDR3aa: CASSLGARYGYTF; d_gene: .; j_gene: TRBJ1-2; abundance: few; len: 13; v_gene: TRBV7-9
CDR3nt: TGTGCCAGCAGCTCTAGCGGGAGGGGCTACCTGGCTGAGCAGTTCTTC; CDR3aa: CASSSSGRGYLAEQFF; d_gene: TRBD2; j_gene: TRBJ2-1; abundance: few; len: 16; v_gene: TRBV7-2
CDR3nt: TGTGCTAGTGGTCCTTGGGGGGGATCCTACGAGCAGTACTTC; CDR3aa: CASGPWGGSYEQYF; d_gene: TRBD2; j_gene: TRBJ2-7; abundance: few; len: 14; v_gene: TRBV12-5
CDR3nt: TGTGCCAGCAGTTACGGGGACAGACCGATTAACACCGGGGAGCTGTTTTTT; CDR3aa: CASSYGDRPINTGELFF; d_gene: TRBD1; j_gene: TRBJ2-2; abundance: few; len: 17; v_gene: TRBV6-2/TRBV6-3
CDR3nt: TGTGCCAGCAGCTTGCTAATGGGACAACTGGACTCCTACGAGCAGTACTTC; CDR3aa: CASSLLMGQLDSYEQYF; d_gene: .; j_gene: TRBJ2-7; abundance: .; len: 17; v_gene: TRBV11-1
CDR3nt: TGTGCCAGCAGTTTACGACAGAACTCCCACGAGCAGTACTTC; CDR3aa: CASSLRQNSHEQYF; d_gene: .; j_gene: TRBJ2-7; abundance: .; len: 14; v_gene: TRBV27
CDR3nt: TGTGCCAGCACCTCGGACAGGTACAGCACAGATACGCAGTATTTT; CDR3aa: CASTSDRYSTDTQYF; d_gene: TRBD1; j_gene: TRBJ2-3; abundance: once; len: 15; v_gene: TRBV9
CDR3nt: TGTGCCAGCAGCCCCGAGCAAGCTTTCTTT; CDR3aa: CASSPEQAFF; d_gene: .; j_gene: TRBJ1-1; abundance: .; len: 10; v_gene: TRBV11-2
CDR3nt: TGTGCCAGCAGCCCCAGCGGGATGCAAGAGACCCAGTACTTC; CDR3aa: CASSPSGMQETQYF; d_gene: TRBD2; j_gene: TRBJ2-5; abundance: .; len: 14; v_gene: TRBV28
CDR3nt: TGCGCCAGCAGCCAAGTTTCCATGGGCAATGAGCAGTTCTTC; CDR3aa: CASSQVSMGNEQFF; d_gene: .; j_gene: TRBJ2-1; abundance: many; len: 14; v_gene: TRBV4-1
CDR3nt: TGTGCCAGCAGTTCCAGACCTCTTGGCGAGCAGTACTTC; CDR3aa: CASSSRPLGEQYF; d_gene: .; j_gene: TRBJ2-7; abundance: few; len: 13; v_gene: TRBV27
CDR3nt: TGCGCCAGCAGACTGGACTCCTACAATGAGCAGTTCTTC; CDR3aa: CASRLDSYNEQFF; d_gene: .; j_gene: TRBJ2-1; abundance: many; len: 13; v_gene: TRBV5-1
CDR3nt: TGTGCCAGCAGCCGAGAGTACGGGGCAGATACGCAGTATTTT; CDR3aa: CASSREYGADTQYF; d_gene: .; j_gene: TRBJ2-3; abundance: .; len: 14; v_gene: TRBV6-1
CDR3nt: TGTGCCAGCAGCCCAGTGGAGGGTTTAGAGACCCAGTACTTC; CDR3aa: CASSPVEGLETQYF; d_gene: .; j_gene: TRBJ2-5; abundance: .; len: 14; v_gene: TRBV7-6
CDR3nt: TGTGCCAGCAGTGTGCAATCCACCGGGGAGCTGTTTTTT; CDR3aa: CASSVQSTGELFF; d_gene: .; j_gene: TRBJ2-2; abundance: .; len: 13; v_gene: TRBV25-1
CDR3nt: TGTGCCAGCAGCCAAACGACAGCCACCTACGAGCAGTACTTC; CDR3aa: CASSQTTATYEQYF; d_gene: .; j_gene: TRBJ2-7; abundance: .; len: 14; v_gene: TRBV13
CDR3nt: TGCAGTGCTTCATCACCCCCGGACAGGTGGGACACTGAAGCTTTCTTT; CDR3aa: CSASSPPDRWDTEAFF; d_gene: TRBD1; j_gene: TRBJ1-1; abundance: .; len: 16; v_gene: TRBV20-1
CDR3nt: TGTGCCAGCAGTCCTCGACAGTACCAAGAGACCCAGTACTTC; CDR3aa: CASSPRQYQETQYF; d_gene: .; j_gene: TRBJ2-5; abundance: .; len: 14; v_gene: TRBV18
CDR3nt: TGTGCCAGCAGCGACAGAGATACGCAGTATTTT; CDR3aa: CASSDRDTQYF; d_gene: .; j_gene: TRBJ2-3; abundance: many; len: 11; v_gene: TRBV7-9
CDR3nt: TGCGCCAGCAGTGAGTCCCCCGTCGCCGACAGTGAAGCTTTCTTT; CDR3aa: CASSESPVADSEAFF; d_gene: .; j_gene: TRBJ1-1; abundance: .; len: 15; v_gene: TRBV10-1
CDR3nt: TGCAGTGGGCCCCGGGTGGGCGACTATGGCTACACCTTC; CDR3aa: CSGPRVGDYGYTF; d_gene: .; j_gene: TRBJ1-2; abundance: few; len: 13; v_gene: TRBV20-1
CDR3nt: TGTGCCAGCAGCGTTCAGACAGGGCAGGGAGAGACCCAGTACTTC; CDR3aa: CASSVQTGQGETQYF; d_gene: TRBD1; j_gene: TRBJ2-5; abundance: few; len: 15; v_gene: TRBV9
CDR3nt: TGTGCCACCAGTGTCGGAGAGGGGCAGTGGAACACCGGGGAGCTGTTTTTT; CDR3aa: CATSVGEGQWNTGELFF; d_gene: .; j_gene: TRBJ2-2; abundance: .; len: 17; v_gene: TRBV24-1
CDR3nt: TGTGCCAGCAGTGAGTGGGGGGACGGCAATCAGCCCCAGCATTTT; CDR3aa: CASSEWGDGNQPQHF; d_gene: .; j_gene: TRBJ1-5; abundance: few; len: 15; v_gene: TRBV2
CDR3nt: TGTGCCAGCAGTCCCGGGTCAAACAATGAGCAGTTCTTC; CDR3aa: CASSPGSNNEQFF; d_gene: .; j_gene: TRBJ2-1; abundance: few; len: 13; v_gene: TRBV6-4
CDR3nt: TGTGCCAGCAGCCGCGACACTAACTATGGCTACACCTTC; CDR3aa: CASSRDTNYGYTF; d_gene: .; j_gene: TRBJ1-2; abundance: .; len: 13; v_gene: TRBV7-9
CDR3nt: TGCGCCAGCAGCAGCGACAGCCGGGGCTACACCTTC; CDR3aa: CASSSDSRGYTF; d_gene: .; j_gene: TRBJ1-2; abundance: many; len: 12; v_gene: TRBV5-1
CDR3nt: TGTGCCAGCAGTCAACATAGCGGGAGCTCCTACGAGCAGTACTTC; CDR3aa: CASSQHSGSSYEQYF; d_gene: TRBD2; j_gene: TRBJ2-7; abundance: .; len: 15; v_gene: TRBV27
CDR3nt: TGCGCCAGCAGCCAGGATCCCGATTTCCATGAGCAGTTCTTC; CDR3aa: CASSQDPDFHEQFF; d_gene: .; j_gene: TRBJ2-1; abundance: few; len: 14; v_gene: TRBV4-1